Shown below are 5 T cell receptor beta chains from a single sample sequenced in a study of cytomegalovirus exposure and HLA in healthy donors. The PCR had 60 Vbeta and 13 Jbeta primers. Assay used: immunoSEQ multiplex PCR; TCRdb lists only in-frame clones, some missing. Of hundreds of thousands of clones in the sample, 85% to 90% are singletons; the top ten hold 1%. Material: PBMCs. Receptors were obtained from a woman aged 18-29 years in good health and CMV-seronegative.

The chain is built from TRBV9 and TRBJ2-5, with no clear D. The CDR3 is 15 amino acids. Trimming pared 0 bases from V and 1 base from J, leaving 10 bases between. The germline V gene encodes CDR1 SGDLS and CDR2 YYNGEE. DNA of the CDR3: TGTGCCAGCAGCGTAGGACCTGACATCCAAGAGACCCAGTACTTC. Amino acids: CASSVGPDIQETQYF. Combining the CDR3 with reference TRBV9 and TRBJ2-5 gives the whole variable domain DSGVTQTPKHLITATGQRVTLRCSPRSGDLSVYWYQQSLDQGLQFLIQYYNGEERAKGNILERFSAQQFPDLHSELNLSSLELGDSALYFCASSVGPDIQETQYFGPGTRLLVL.

The CDR3, as DNA: TGTGCCAGCAGCTTACCCAATAGTAATCAGCCCCAGCATTTT. Protein product: CASSLPNSNQPQHF. The chain is built from TRBV7-9 and TRBJ1-5; D gene unclear. V was cut by 2 bases and J by 4 bases, with 9 bases left in between. The CDR3 has 14 residues. Germline CDR1 is SEHNR and CDR2 is FQNEAQ (reference sequence).

V is TRBV10-3 and J is TRBJ2-5; D is possibly TRBD2 (6 bases). CDR3 size: 16 residues. CDR1 ENHRY and CDR2 SYGVKD come from the germline V gene. Trimming removed 2 bases from V and 5 bases from J, with 18 bases in between. The CDR3, as DNA: TGTGCCATCAGTGAGGGGGGGAGGTCCCGGATCGAGACCCAGTACTTC. Its translation is CAISEGGRSRIETQYF.

The gene calls are TRBV9 and TRBJ1-6; the D gene is possibly TRBD1 (5 bases). Germline loops: CDR1 SGDLS, CDR2 YYNGEE. V gave up 2 bases and J gave up 1 base, with 10 bases separating them. CDR3 size: 16 residues. The CDR3 DNA is TGTGCCAGCAGCGTTGGGGCAGGATCCTATAATTCACCCCTCCACTTT. Amino acids: CASSVGAGSYNSPLHF.

This clone has just a few counts. The rearrangement uses TRBV5-4 and TRBJ2-3; 8 bases fit TRBD1. Trimming took 0 bases from V and 7 from J; bases not matched to a gene: 7. In germline, CDR1 is SGHNT, CDR2 YYREEE (reference sequence). The CDR3 extends over 15 amino acids. The CDR3: CASSLAWTGSNTQYF. The CDR3 region has the DNA TGTGCCAGCAGCTTGGCGTGGACAGGGTCAAATACGCAGTATTTT. Supplemented by reference TRBV5-4 and TRBJ2-3, the full variable domain reads ETGVTQSPTHLIKTRGQQVTLRCSSQSGHNTVSWYQQALGQGPQFIFQYYREEENGRGNFPPRFSGLQFPNYSSELNVNALELDDSALYLCASSLAWTGSNTQYFGPGTRLTVL.